This T cell receptor beta chain was obtained from a study of OX40 agonist ivuxolimab in advanced cancers. The method was immunoSEQ multiplex PCR; TCRdb's version includes in-frame clones alone and lacks a portion of them. Of some 86,000 clones in the sample, around 90% were seen once. Unmatched junction bases numbered 20, after V lost 2 bases and J lost 6 bases. The germline CDR1 and CDR2 sequences are SGHTA and FQGTGA. This CDR3 region has 22 residues. The source material was CD4+ or CD8+ T cells sorted from blood, sampled in a trial of the OX40 agonist ivuxolimab. This receptor was identified in an adult with an advanced solid tumor such as melanoma, head and neck, liver or kidney cancer. The gene calls are TRBV7-3 and TRBJ2-2; 14 bases line up with TRBD2. CDR3 sequence reads: CASSLYAGVYAGTSGSAGELFF. The CDR3 coding sequence is TGTGCCAGCAGCTTATACGCCGGGGTTTATGCCGGGACTAGCGGGAGCGCCGGGGAGCTGTTTTTT.